The next 23 T cell receptor beta chains were all read from a single sample in a study of beta chain features in type 1 diabetes. Study-level results: Among all four CD4+ subsets, Type 1 diabetes patients had TCRB CDR3s that were moderately but significantly shorter.

Sequencing targeted expressed TCRB transcripts, as all isolated RNA had been reverse transcribed. Clones were sequenced by immunoSEQ multiplex PCR, and TCRdb holds only the in-frame ones, with some missing. Seen here are around 600,000 clones, roughly 12% observed once, and the top ten hold more than 0.1%. No antigen is known for these receptors. Input material: naive CD4+ T cells from blood. The receptors were sampled from a man aged 25-45 years with type 1 diabetes.

This clone was detected only a few times. This chain uses TRBV30 with TRBJ2-1, with D maybe TRBD2 (5 bases). The CDR3 consists of 16 residues. The germline V gene has CDR1 GTSNPN and CDR2 SVGIG (reference sequence). With 0 bases removed from V and 0 bases from J, the gap between germline ends came to 12 bases. CDR3 loop: CAWSVADGSSYNEQFF. The CDR3 coding sequence is TGTGCCTGGAGTGTAGCGGACGGAAGCTCCTACAATGAGCAGTTCTTC.

This clone was found a few times. This chain links TRBV18 with TRBJ2-1; D assignment may be TRBD1 or TRBD2 (6 bases each). The length of the CDR3 is 12 residues. Trimming shortened V by 2 bases and J by 8 bases, and 7 bases separated the two germline ends. The germline V gene has CDR1 KGHSH and CDR2 LQKENI. In DNA, the CDR3 is TGTGCCAGCTCACCAAGGGGGGATGAGCAGTTCTTC. Protein product: CASSPRGDEQFF.

V and J are TRBV18 and TRBJ1-6, with no clear D. With 2 bases removed from V and 16 bases from J, the gap between germline ends came to 12 bases. The CDR3 has 12 amino acids. Germline CDR1 reads KGHSH; CDR2 reads LQKENI. CDR3 in amino acids: CASSPGSSVLHF. The CDR3 DNA reads as TGTGCCAGCTCACCAGGCAGCTCGGTACTCCACTTT.

The chain couples TRBV9 to TRBJ2-1; D perhaps matches TRBD2 (6 bases). CDR3 length: 16 amino acids. V lost 2 bases and J lost 4, with 16 bases in between. Germline V gene data show CDR1 as SGDLS and CDR2 as YYNGEE. CDR3 DNA sequence: TGTGCCAGCAGCGTGTCCGTCAGCGGGCTTTACAATGAGCAGTTCTTC. Translated, it gives CASSVSVSGLYNEQFF.

This chain links TRBV7-2 with TRBJ2-1; TRBD1 might be the D (6 bases). Per germline, CDR1 SGHTA and CDR2 FQGNSA. The CDR3 runs 14 residues. The ends were cut back, 1 base at V and 8 bases at J, with 12 bases in the middle. CDR3 DNA: TGTGCCAGCAGCTTAGACAGGGTTGGCGATGAGCAGTTCTTC. It is translated as CASSLDRVGDEQFF. Full variable domain (outside the CDR3, taken from reference TRBV7-2 and TRBJ2-1): GAGVSQSPSNKVTEKGKDVELRCDPISGHTALYWYRQSLGQGLEFLIYFQGNSAPDKSGLPSDRFSAERTGGSVSTLTIQRTQQEDSAVYLCASSLDRVGDEQFFGPGTRLTVL.

The genes are TRBV9 and TRBJ2-5; 11 nucleotides match TRBD2. The V and J ends lost 4 bases and 1 base, in that order; junction bases with no gene match: 3. From germline, CDR1 is SGDLS and CDR2 YYNGEE. The CDR3 is 15 amino acids. CDR3 DNA sequence: TGTGCCAGCAGCCCCGGACTAGCGGGCCAAGAGACCCAGTACTTC. This gives the protein CASSPGLAGQETQYF.

The V call is TRBV4-2, the J call TRBJ2-1, with D tentatively TRBD1 (6 bases). V shed 0 bases and J shed 3 bases, with 15 bases lying between them. Germline V gene lookup returns CDR1 LGHNA and CDR2 YNFKEQ. This CDR3 is 17 amino acids long. DNA for the CDR3: TGTGCCAGCAGCCAAGAAAGTTCGACAGGAGACTACAATGAGCAGTTCTTC. Protein product: CASSQESSTGDYNEQFF.

This clone was detected a few times. The chain carries TRBV2 and TRBJ1-1; D is perhaps TRBD1 (6 bases). Per germline, CDR1 SNHLY and CDR2 FYNNEI. This CDR3 spans 11 amino acids. The V gene lost 7 bases and the J gene lost 8 bases, with 11 bases spanning the gap. CDR3 amino acids: CASKNREEAFF. CDR3 sequence (DNA): TGTGCCAGCAAGAACAGGGAGGAAGCTTTCTTT. Full variable domain (missing parts from reference TRBV2 and TRBJ1-1): EPEVTQTPSHQVTQMGQEVILRCVPISNHLYFYWYRQILGQKVEFLVSFYNNEISEKSEIFDDQFSVERPDGSNFTLKIRSTKLEDSAMYFCASKNREEAFFGQGTRLTVV.

This clone showed up just a few times. V usage is TRBV7-2 and J usage is TRBJ1-2; no firm D call. The V and J ends lost 8 bases and 4 bases respectively, with 11 bases between them. Germline CDR1 reads SGHTA; CDR2 reads FQGNSA. The CDR3 covers 12 residues. CDR3 bases: TGTGCCAGCCTCACAGAGTTCTATGGCTACACCTTC. It is translated as CASLTEFYGYTF. The whole variable domain, remainder taken from reference TRBV7-2 and TRBJ1-2, is GAGVSQSPSNKVTEKGKDVELRCDPISGHTALYWYRQSLGQGLEFLIYFQGNSAPDKSGLPSDRFSAERTGGSVSTLTIQRTQQEDSAVYLCASLTEFYGYTFGSGTRLTVV.

This clone occurred a few times. This rearrangement joins TRBV4-3 to TRBJ1-1; maybe TRBD1 (5 bases). This CDR3 has 14 amino acids. Germline V lookup: CDR1 LGHNA, CDR2 YSLEER. Trimming took off 4 bases at V and 1 base at J, with 10 bases between the two ends. For the CDR3, the DNA is TGCGCCAGCAGCCCGGGACCGCAGAACACTGAAGCTTTCTTT. Amino acids: CASSPGPQNTEAFF.

The DNA of the CDR3 is TGTGCCAGCTCACCCGACCAGGAGTTGAACACTGAAGCTTTCTTT. Translation: CASSPDQELNTEAFF. The chain combines TRBV18 with TRBJ1-1; no firm D call. Germline V CDR1 and CDR2: KGHSH, LQKENI. V was shortened by 3 bases and J by 0 bases, with 11 bases between the two germline ends. The length of the CDR3 is 15 residues.

V usage is TRBV2 and J usage is TRBJ2-7; the D gene is possibly TRBD2 (6 bases). The CDR3 contains 14 residues. V was shortened by 6 bases and J by 2 bases, with 14 bases between the two germline ends. CDR1 and CDR2 (germline): SNHLY, FYNNEI. The CDR3 loop reads CASRGTPKTYEQYF. The DNA of the CDR3 is TGTGCCAGCAGAGGGACTCCAAAAACCTACGAGCAGTACTTC.

The rearrangement links TRBV5-1 to TRBJ2-7, with TRBD1 identical over 8 bases. In germline, CDR1 is SGHRS, CDR2 YFSETQ. V trimming: 4 bases; J trimming: 5 bases; junction bases outside the gene matches: 8. CDR3 length: 14 residues. The CDR3 here is CASSLGQDFHEQYF. The CDR3 DNA sequence: TGCGCCAGCAGCCTGGGACAGGATTTCCACGAGCAGTACTTC. The full variable domain, in which reference TRBV5-1 and TRBJ2-7 provide the parts outside the CDR3, is KAGVTQTPRYLIKTRGQQVTLSCSPISGHRSVSWYQQTPGQGLQFLFEYFSETQRNKGNFPGRFSGRQFSNSRSEMNVSTLELGDSALYLCASSLGQDFHEQYFGPGTRLTVT.

This clone was counted between two and nine times. Additional DNA sequences in this sample encode the identical CDR3. The J gene is TRBJ1-1, the V gene TRBV4-3; no clear D gene. There are 15 residues in the CDR3. V lost 1 base, J lost 0 bases, and 9 bases lay in between. Looked up from germline, CDR1 is LGHNA and CDR2 is YSLEER. DNA for the CDR3: TGCGCCAGCAGCCAAGGTGGCGGCATGAACACTGAAGCTTTCTTT. Translated: CASSQGGGMNTEAFF.

This clone occurred a few times. The gene calls are TRBV28 and TRBJ2-1; 8 bases are a match to TRBD2. This CDR3 spans 13 amino acids. CDR1 is MDHEN, CDR2 SYDVKM, per germline. The CDR3 region has the DNA TGTGCTAGCCATGCGGGGGGCTACAATGAGCAGTTCTTC. Encoded protein: CASHAGGYNEQFF.

This clone was seen only a few times. The chain joins TRBV21-1 to TRBJ2-5; the D call in the table, TRBD1, was not verified against the DNA. TRBV21-1 has pseudogene status. This CDR3 is built from 14 residues. The CDR3: CASISRPNQETQYF. The CDR3 DNA reads as TGTGCCAGCATCAGCAGGCCGAACCAAGAGACCCAGTACTTC.

This clone was recorded a few times. This chain links TRBV7-9 with TRBJ1-4, with D unresolved. The germline V gene encodes CDR1 SEHNR and CDR2 FQNEAQ (reference sequence). The CDR3 runs to 15 residues. V lost 5 bases and J lost 0, with 10 bases in between. The CDR3 spells CASSLTSTTNEKLFF. The CDR3 DNA reads as TGTGCCAGCAGCCTAACATCTACAACTAATGAAAAACTGTTTTTT.

This chain joins TRBV9 and TRBJ1-3; no clear D gene. CDR3 length: 15 amino acids. Looked up from germline, CDR1 is SGDLS and CDR2 is YYNGEE. The V end lost 0 bases, the J end lost 2 bases, and 9 bases lay between the germline ends. CDR3 amino acids: CASSVAIQAGNTIYF. DNA for the CDR3: TGTGCCAGCAGCGTAGCTATTCAAGCTGGAAACACCATATATTTT. The variable domain in full, with the rest retrieved from reference TRBV9 and TRBJ1-3, is DSGVTQTPKHLITATGQRVTLRCSPRSGDLSVYWYQQSLDQGLQFLIQYYNGEERAKGNILERFSAQQFPDLHSELNLSSLELGDSALYFCASSVAIQAGNTIYFGEGSWLTVV.

The DNA for the CDR3 is TGTGCCAGCAGTTTGGAGGGGCAGCAACATTACAATGAGCAGTTCTTC. Translating it yields CASSLEGQQHYNEQFF. The chain has TRBV28 and TRBJ2-1; tentative D call: TRBD2 (6 bases). The germline gives CDR1 MDHEN, CDR2 SYDVKM. The CDR3 has 16 amino acids. The V end lost 3 bases, the J end lost 4 bases, and 16 bases lay between the germline ends. Based on the CDR3 plus reference TRBV28 and TRBJ2-1, the full variable domain is DVKVTQSSRYLVKRTGEKVFLECVQDMDHENMFWYRQDPGLGLRLIYFSYDVKMKEKGDIPEGYSVSREKKERFSLILESASTNQTSMYLCASSLEGQQHYNEQFFGPGTRLTVL.

The chain joins TRBV30 to TRBJ1-5, with D uncertain. Trimming shortened V by 2 bases and J by 2 bases, and 4 bases separated the two germline ends. Germline V gene lookup returns CDR1 GTSNPN and CDR2 SVGIG (reference sequence). This CDR3 is 12 amino acids long. The CDR3 nucleotides are TGTGCCTGGAGTATGGGCAATCAGCCCCAGCATTTT. It specifies CAWSMGNQPQHF.

This clone was seen a handful of times. This chain uses TRBV19 with TRBJ1-1; a weak D match, TRBD1 (5 bases). Trimming pared 8 bases from V and 4 bases from J, leaving 11 bases between. The germline V gene has CDR1 LNHDA and CDR2 SQIVND (reference sequence). CDR3 length: 12 residues. The DNA for the CDR3 is TGTGCCAGTGGAAACAGGTTCACTGAAGCTTTCTTT. It codes for CASGNRFTEAFF.

J is TRBJ1-2 and V is TRBV5-1, with 8 nucleotides matching TRBD1. The CDR3 spans 15 residues. Germline CDR1 SGHRS, CDR2 YFSETQ. Trimming took 2 bases from V and 4 from J; bases not matched to a gene: 7. CDR3 DNA: TGCGCCAGCAGCTTAACCTCCCAGGGGGCCTATGGCTACACCTTC. Translation gives CASSLTSQGAYGYTF.

This clone appeared a few times. The genes are TRBV7-6 and TRBJ2-6; D unresolved. CDR1 and CDR2 from the germline V gene are SGHVS and FNYEAQ. CDR3 size: 15 residues. Trimming cost V 4 bases and J 3 bases, with 10 bases left between them. CDR3 sequence: CASSYLKSGANVLTF. The DNA for the CDR3 is TGTGCCAGCAGCTACCTTAAGAGTGGGGCCAACGTCCTGACTTTC.